This T cell receptor (beta chain) came from a study of cytomegalovirus exposure and HLA in healthy donors. The study's findings and limits: The productive fraction for most TCR beta V segments was about 90% or about 30% in an earlier analysis. Reports described diagnosis of cytomegalovirus status by the classifier as highly specific and sensitive.

Of note for this clone: Its cognate antigen is unknown.

Trimming took 4 bases from V and 6 from J, leaving 13 bases between them. CDR1 SEHNR and CDR2 FQNEAQ come from the germline V gene (reference sequence). The CDR3 runs 13 residues. Both 60 Vbeta primers and 13 Jbeta primers went into the PCR. Sequencing was performed with immunoSEQ multiplex PCR; in TCRdb, only in-frame clones are kept and a portion is missing. Altogether about 140,000 clones are present, about 74% being singletons, with the ten largest covering approximately 4.9%. This sequence joins TRBV7-9 and TRBJ2-7; tentatively, D is TRBD1 (6 bases). The specimen sequenced was PBMCs. The receptor comes from a woman in her forties or fifties in good health and CMV-seronegative. Here the CDR3 reads CASSSLGGREQYF. CDR3 coding DNA: TGTGCCAGCAGCTCCCTAGGGGGTCGCGAGCAGTACTTC. The full variable domain, with the rest looked up from reference TRBV7-9 and TRBJ2-7, is DTGVSQNPRHKITKRGQNVTFRCDPISEHNRLYWYRQTLGQGPEFLTYFQNEAQLEKSRLLSDRFSAERPKGSFSTLEIQRTEQGDSAMYLCASSSLGGREQYFGPGTRLTVT.